This passage covers 21 T cell receptor beta chains from one sample sequenced in a study of T cell responses to AZD1222 COVID-19 vaccine. Sequencing used immunoSEQ multiplex PCR; TCRdb keeps in-frame clones, though not all of them. The profile shows some 110,000 clones, more than 70% of them singletons. Sample: peripheral blood, taken 28 days after the second AZD1222 dose. The receptors shown here come from an adult who received the AZD1222 COVID-19 vaccine.

The chain couples TRBV10-3 to TRBJ1-3, with 7 bases lining up with TRBD1. CDR1 is ENHRY and CDR2 is SYGVKD in the germline V gene. This CDR3 region has 17 residues. V lost 0 bases to trimming and J lost 0 bases; unmatched junction nucleotides: 5. The CDR3: CAISESTGQRSGNTIYF. The CDR3 DNA reads as TGTGCCATCAGTGAGTCTACGGGACAGCGCTCTGGAAACACCATATATTTT.

A single count supports this clone. This chain joins TRBV20-1 and TRBJ1-5, with D unresolved. Germline V CDR1 and CDR2: DFQATT, SNEGSKA (reference sequence). This CDR3 has 14 residues. The V and J ends lost 3 bases and 4 bases respectively, with 13 bases between them. Here the CDR3 reads CSASKPRPNQPQHF. The CDR3 DNA reads as TGCAGTGCTAGTAAGCCCCGTCCGAATCAGCCCCAGCATTTT.

V is TRBV7-3 and J is TRBJ1-6; the D is unclear. The CDR3 sequence is 14 residues long. Germline V gives CDR1 SGHTA, CDR2 FQGTGA. V gave up 7 bases and J gave up 7 bases, with 14 bases separating them. CDR3 DNA sequence: TGTGCCAGCAACCTTGGCAGGAGGAATTCACCCCTCCACTTT. The encoded protein is CASNLGRRNSPLHF.

V gene TRBV2 combines with J gene TRBJ1-1, with a possible D match to TRBD1 (6 bases). This CDR3 is built from 14 residues. Trimming shortened V by 3 bases and J by 0 bases, and 8 bases separated the two germline ends. Germline values: CDR1 SNHLY, CDR2 FYNNEI. This chain's CDR3 is CASSEGHLNTEAFF. In nucleotides, the CDR3 is TGTGCCAGCAGTGAGGGACACCTGAACACTGAAGCTTTCTTT.

The chain employs TRBV3-1 (or the pseudogene TRBV3-2) and TRBJ2-1, with D tentatively TRBD1 (5 bases). The germline V gene has CDR1 LGHDT and CDR2 YNNKEL (reference sequence). Trimming removed 2 bases from V and 0 bases from J, with 17 bases in between. The CDR3 consists of 18 residues. CDR3 bases: TGTGCCAGCAGCCAAAGAGCCGGTAGGGGATTCTCCTACAATGAGCAGTTCTTC. This codes for CASSQRAGRGFSYNEQFF.

This clone was seen more than once but under ten times. The chain is built from TRBV28 and TRBJ1-6; 7 nucleotides line up with TRBD1. Germline V CDR1 and CDR2: MDHEN, SYDVKM. The CDR3 is made up of 12 amino acids. The V gene end was trimmed by 6 bases and the J gene end by 7 bases; junction bases not matched to a gene: 0. DNA for the CDR3: TGTGCCAGCAGACAGGGGAATTCACCCCTCCACTTT. It specifies CASRQGNSPLHF.

The rearrangement uses TRBV29-1 and TRBJ2-1; 10 bases map to TRBD2. The V segment lost 7 bases and the J segment 6 bases; nucleotides outside the gene matches: 0. Germline V gene lookup returns CDR1 SQVTM and CDR2 ANQGSEA. The CDR3 spans 11 residues. Here the CDR3 reads CSGLAGNEQFF. CDR3 coding DNA: TGCAGCGGACTAGCGGGCAATGAGCAGTTCTTC.

The chain uses TRBV6-5 and TRBJ2-1, with 8 bases identical to TRBD1. The CDR3 length is 14 residues. Trimming removed 4 bases from V and 8 bases from J; junction bases left unmatched: 7. Germline V gene data show CDR1 as MNHEY and CDR2 as SVGAGI. The CDR3 region has the DNA TGTGCCAGCAGTTGGTCAGGGGGCTGGGATGAGCAGTTCTTC. It translates to CASSWSGGWDEQFF.

The chain joins TRBV9 to TRBJ1-1, with TRBD1 matching 7 bases. Germline V gene sequence: CDR1 SGDLS, CDR2 YYNGEE. Trimming cost V 0 bases and J 3 bases; bases outside gene matches: 11. The CDR3 runs to 17 residues. Written as DNA, the CDR3 is TGTGCCAGCAGCGTAGACGGGGGGACAGTCGGGGACACTGAAGCTTTCTTT. Translating it yields CASSVDGGTVGDTEAFF.

The gene calls are TRBV11-3 and TRBJ2-2; 7 positions match TRBD1. The CDR3 is 16 amino acids. The V gene end was trimmed by 4 bases and the J gene end by 2 bases; junction bases not matched to a gene: 7. Germline loops: CDR1 SGHNT, CDR2 YENEEA. CDR3 nucleotides: TGTGCCAGCAGCTACCCCGGGACAGTTAACACCGGGGAGCTGTTTTTT. This encodes CASSYPGTVNTGELFF.

The chain combines TRBV19 with TRBJ2-7, with TRBD1 matching 8 bases. V shed 8 bases and J 3 bases; nucleotides not matched to a gene: 6. The CDR3 has 13 residues. Per germline, CDR1 LNHDA and CDR2 SQIVND (reference sequence). The CDR3 sequence is CASQDRVSYEQYF. The CDR3 nucleotides are TGTGCCAGTCAGGACAGGGTCAGCTACGAGCAGTACTTC.

This rearrangement joins TRBV5-4 to TRBJ2-3, with TRBD2 identical over 11 bases. The V gene's germline CDR1 is SGHNT and CDR2 YYREEE (reference sequence). V shed 3 bases, J shed 0 bases, and the junction held 0 bases outside the gene matches. This CDR3 contains 15 residues. CDR3: CASSWTSGSTDTQYF. The CDR3 nucleotides read TGTGCCAGCAGCTGGACTAGCGGGAGCACAGATACGCAGTATTTT. Filled out from reference TRBV5-4 and TRBJ2-3, the complete variable domain reads ETGVTQSPTHLIKTRGQQVTLRCSSQSGHNTVSWYQQALGQGPQFIFQYYREEENGRGNFPPRFSGLQFPNYSSELNVNALELDDSALYLCASSWTSGSTDTQYFGPGTRLTVL.

This chain uses TRBV2 with TRBJ1-5; 7 bases are shared with TRBD1. In germline, CDR1 is SNHLY, CDR2 FYNNEI. J gave up 4 bases and V 6 bases, and 12 bases lay outside the gene matches. The length of the CDR3 is 16 residues. CDR3 region: CASRARDSEGNQPQHF. The CDR3 nucleotides read TGTGCCAGCAGAGCCCGGGACAGTGAGGGGAATCAGCCCCAGCATTTT.

This chain joins TRBV2 and TRBJ1-5; D ambiguous. CDR3 length equals 16 residues. CDR1 and CDR2 (germline): SNHLY, FYNNEI. V lost 4 bases and J lost 1, with 14 bases in between. This CDR3 reads CASSGERVGSNQPQHF. CDR3 nucleotide sequence: TGTGCCAGCAGTGGGGAAAGGGTCGGGAGCAATCAGCCCCAGCATTTT.

A single count supports this clone. The gene calls are TRBV4-2 and TRBJ2-5; 12 bases are a match to TRBD2. The CDR3 loop spans 16 amino acids. Germline V gives CDR1 LGHNA, CDR2 YNFKEQ. V was clipped by 4 bases and J by 5 bases; unmatched bases: 8. The CDR3, as DNA: TGTGCCAGCAGCCCTACTGCTAGCGGGGGGGTGGAGACCCAGTACTTC. This encodes CASSPTASGGVETQYF.

The chain uses TRBV10-3 and TRBJ1-6, with D possibly TRBD1 on 6 matching bases. Looked up from germline, CDR1 is ENHRY and CDR2 is SYGVKD. This CDR3 has 14 amino acids. Trimming stripped 7 bases from V and 7 bases from J, with 14 bases between. The DNA for the CDR3 is TGTGCCATCAACCCAGGGGATTCGAATTCACCCCTCCACTTT. This gives the protein CAINPGDSNSPLHF.

The genes are TRBV18 and TRBJ1-2; D remains ambiguous. Germline V gene sequence: CDR1 KGHSH, CDR2 LQKENI. V shed 0 bases and J shed 4 bases, with 9 bases lying between them. The CDR3 has 14 amino acids. CDR3 region: CASSPPATPYGYTF. DNA of the CDR3: TGTGCCAGCTCACCACCAGCAACTCCCTATGGCTACACCTTC. The full variable domain, in which reference TRBV18 and TRBJ1-2 provide the parts outside the CDR3, is NAGVMQNPRHLVRRRGQEARLRCSPMKGHSHVYWYRQLPEEGLKFMVYLQKENIIDESGMPKERFSAEFPKEGPSILRIQQVVRGDSAAYFCASSPPATPYGYTFGSGTRLTVV.

The genes are TRBV4-2 and TRBJ1-6; no reliable D call. This CDR3 comprises 17 residues. CDR1 and CDR2 (germline): LGHNA, YNFKEQ. The V end was cut by 3 bases, the J end by 5 bases, with 17 bases between. The DNA of the CDR3 is TGTGCCAGCAGCCATCAGGAGGTGGTCGGAGATAATTCACCCCTCCACTTT. Translating gives CASSHQEVVGDNSPLHF.

A single count supports this clone. This chain connects TRBV4-3 to TRBJ1-3; D not certain. The germline V and J ends were trimmed by 0 bases and 4 bases, with 13 bases remaining between them. The germline V gene encodes CDR1 LGHNA and CDR2 YSLEER. This CDR3 is 16 amino acids long. CDR3 nucleotide sequence: TGCGCCAGCAGCCAAGATCGAGGTTCTCCGGGAAACACCATATATTTT. Translating gives CASSQDRGSPGNTIYF.

The rearrangement links TRBV13 to TRBJ1-2, with 9 bases aligning to TRBD1. CDR1 and CDR2 (germline): PRHDT, FYEKMQ (reference sequence). CDR3 length equals 13 residues. The trim removed 5 bases at V and 5 bases at J, leaving 3 bases unmatched. CDR3 residues: CASSPGTGYGYTF. CDR3 DNA: TGTGCCAGCAGCCCAGGGACAGGGTATGGCTACACCTTC.

The V and J genes are TRBV4-1 and TRBJ1-2; D is uncertain. Germline V lookup: CDR1 MGHRA, CDR2 YSYEKL. Trimming took 0 bases from V and 8 from J, leaving 22 bases between them. The CDR3 has 17 amino acids. The CDR3 spells CASSQDPLWEGEGGYTF. CDR3 DNA: TGCGCCAGCAGCCAAGACCCCCTTTGGGAGGGTGAAGGGGGCTACACCTTC.